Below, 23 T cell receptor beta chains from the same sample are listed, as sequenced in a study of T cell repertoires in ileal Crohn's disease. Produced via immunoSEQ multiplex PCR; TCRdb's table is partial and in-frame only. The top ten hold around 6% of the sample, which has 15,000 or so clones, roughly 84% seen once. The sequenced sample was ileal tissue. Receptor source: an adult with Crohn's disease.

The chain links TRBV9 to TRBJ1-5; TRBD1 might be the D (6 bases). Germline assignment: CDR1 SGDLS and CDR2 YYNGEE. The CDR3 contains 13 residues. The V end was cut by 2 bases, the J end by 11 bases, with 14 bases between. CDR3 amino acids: CASSVEPRGTQHF. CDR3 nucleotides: TGTGCCAGCAGCGTGGAGCCTAGGGGGACCCAGCATTTT.

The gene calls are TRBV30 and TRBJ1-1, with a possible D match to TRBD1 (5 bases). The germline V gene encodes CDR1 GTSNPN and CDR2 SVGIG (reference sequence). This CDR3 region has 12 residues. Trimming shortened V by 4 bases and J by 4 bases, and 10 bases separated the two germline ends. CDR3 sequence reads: CAWTDSLTEAFF. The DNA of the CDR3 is TGTGCCTGGACTGACAGTCTCACTGAAGCTTTCTTT.

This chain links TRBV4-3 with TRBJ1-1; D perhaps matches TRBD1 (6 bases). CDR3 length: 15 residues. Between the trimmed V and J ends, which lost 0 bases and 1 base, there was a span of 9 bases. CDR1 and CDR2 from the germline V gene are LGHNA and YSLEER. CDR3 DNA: TGCGCCAGCAGCCAAGATGGGGGCTGGAACACTGAAGCTTTCTTT. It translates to CASSQDGGWNTEAFF.

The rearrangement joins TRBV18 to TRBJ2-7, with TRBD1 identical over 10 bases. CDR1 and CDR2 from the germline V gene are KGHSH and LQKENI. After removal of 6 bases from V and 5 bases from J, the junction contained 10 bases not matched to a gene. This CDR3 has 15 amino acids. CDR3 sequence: CASSPRTGGKHEQYF. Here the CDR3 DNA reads TGTGCCAGCTCTCCTAGGACAGGGGGGAAACACGAGCAGTACTTC.

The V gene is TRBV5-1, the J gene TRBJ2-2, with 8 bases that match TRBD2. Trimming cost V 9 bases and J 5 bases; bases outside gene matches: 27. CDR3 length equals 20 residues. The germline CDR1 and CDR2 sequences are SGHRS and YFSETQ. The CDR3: CANLTLSGAVWGEQTGELFF. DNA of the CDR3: TGCGCCAACTTGACCCTTAGCGGGGCCGTATGGGGAGAACAAACCGGGGAGCTGTTTTTT.

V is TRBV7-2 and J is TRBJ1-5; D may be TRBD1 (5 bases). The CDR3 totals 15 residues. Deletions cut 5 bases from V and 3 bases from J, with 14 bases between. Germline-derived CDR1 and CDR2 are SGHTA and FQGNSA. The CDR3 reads CASSPDAGSNQPQHF. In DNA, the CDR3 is TGTGCCAGCAGCCCCGACGCAGGGTCCAATCAGCCCCAGCATTTT.

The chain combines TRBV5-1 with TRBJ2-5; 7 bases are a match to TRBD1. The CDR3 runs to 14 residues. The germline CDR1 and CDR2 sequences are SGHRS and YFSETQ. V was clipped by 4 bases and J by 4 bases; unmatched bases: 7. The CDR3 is CASSGTGARETQYF. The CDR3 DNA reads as TGCGCCAGCAGCGGAACAGGGGCTCGAGAGACCCAGTACTTC.

This chain's CDR3 is CASSRDRGLRQPQHF. Here the CDR3 DNA reads TGTGCCAGCAGTCGGGACAGGGGGTTACGACAGCCCCAGCATTTT. The chain employs TRBV6-5 and TRBJ1-5; 11 bases are shared with TRBD1. Unmatched junction bases numbered 7, after V lost 5 bases and J lost 7 bases. Germline assignment: CDR1 MNHEY and CDR2 SVGAGI. There are 15 residues in the CDR3.

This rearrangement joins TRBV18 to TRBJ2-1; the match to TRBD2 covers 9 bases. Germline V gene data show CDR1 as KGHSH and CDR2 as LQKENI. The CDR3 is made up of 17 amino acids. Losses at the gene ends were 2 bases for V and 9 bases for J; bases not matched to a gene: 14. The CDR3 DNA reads TGTGCCAGCTCACCAGGGTCGGGTCTAGCGGGATCGGTTGAGCAGTTCTTC. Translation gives CASSPGSGLAGSVEQFF.

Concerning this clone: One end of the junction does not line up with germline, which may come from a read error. The CDR3 nucleotides are TGTGCCGGCAGAAAGGAGCCGGGACAGGGGGCGCTTGGCTACACCTTC. This gives the protein CAGRKEPGQGALGYTF. The chain joins TRBV2 to TRBJ1-2; 12 nucleotides agree with TRBD1. Germline CDR1 and CDR2: SNHLY and FYNNEI. This CDR3 has 16 amino acids.

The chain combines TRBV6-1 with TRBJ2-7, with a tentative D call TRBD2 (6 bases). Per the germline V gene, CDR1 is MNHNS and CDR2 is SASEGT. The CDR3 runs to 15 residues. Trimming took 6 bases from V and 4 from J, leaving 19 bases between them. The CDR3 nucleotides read TGTGCCAGCAGACCGGACGCATTAGGGAGGTACGAGCAGTACTTC. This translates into CASRPDALGRYEQYF.

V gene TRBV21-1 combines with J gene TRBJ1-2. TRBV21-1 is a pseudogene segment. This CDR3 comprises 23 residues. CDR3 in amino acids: CASSKGSRGKLMGAGRGLQGYTF. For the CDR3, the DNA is TGTGCCAGCAGCAAGGGGAGCAGGGGAAAACTTATGGGAGCAGGGAGGGGGTTGCAAGGCTACACCTTC.

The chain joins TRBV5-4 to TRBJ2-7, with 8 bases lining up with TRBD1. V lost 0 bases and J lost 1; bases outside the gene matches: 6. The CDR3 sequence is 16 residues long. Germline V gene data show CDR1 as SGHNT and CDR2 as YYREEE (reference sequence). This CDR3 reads CASSLEAGGASYEQYF. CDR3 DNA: TGTGCCAGCAGCTTGGAAGCAGGGGGCGCATCCTACGAGCAGTACTTC.

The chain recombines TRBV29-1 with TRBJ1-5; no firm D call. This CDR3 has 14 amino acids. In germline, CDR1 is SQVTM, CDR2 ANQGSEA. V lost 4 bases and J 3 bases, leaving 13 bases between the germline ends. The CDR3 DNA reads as TGCAGCGTTGCCTACGGCGGCGACAATCAGCCCCAGCATTTT. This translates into CSVAYGGDNQPQHF. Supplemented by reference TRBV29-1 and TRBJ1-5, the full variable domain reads SAVISQKPSRDICQRGTSLTIQCQVDSQVTMMFWYRQQPGQSLTLIATANQGSEATYESGFVIDKFPISRPNLTFSTLTVSNMSPEDSSIYLCSVAYGGDNQPQHFGDGTRLSIL.

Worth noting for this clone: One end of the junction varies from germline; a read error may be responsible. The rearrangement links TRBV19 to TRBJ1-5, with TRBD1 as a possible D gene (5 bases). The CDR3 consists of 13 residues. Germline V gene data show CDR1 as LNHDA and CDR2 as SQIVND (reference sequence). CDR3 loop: CTSSITGEQPQHF. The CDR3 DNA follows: TGTACCAGTAGTATAACAGGCGAACAGCCCCAGCATTTT. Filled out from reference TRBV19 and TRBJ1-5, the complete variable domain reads DGGITQSPKYLFRKEGQNVTLSCEQNLNHDAMYWYRQDPGQGLRLIYYSQIVNDFQKGDIAEGYSVSREKKESFPLTVTSAQKNPTAFYLCTSSITGEQPQHFGDGTRLSIL.

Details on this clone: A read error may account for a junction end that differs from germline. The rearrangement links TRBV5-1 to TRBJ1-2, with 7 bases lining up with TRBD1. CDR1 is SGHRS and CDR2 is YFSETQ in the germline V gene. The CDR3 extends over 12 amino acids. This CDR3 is CAGSSDRAGYTF. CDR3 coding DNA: TGCGCCGGCAGCTCCGACAGGGCTGGCTACACCTTC.

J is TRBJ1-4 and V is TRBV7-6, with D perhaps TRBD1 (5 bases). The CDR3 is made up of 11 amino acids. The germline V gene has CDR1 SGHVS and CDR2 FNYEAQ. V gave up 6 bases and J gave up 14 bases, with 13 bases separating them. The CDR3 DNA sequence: TGTGCCAGCAGTGCAGGGTTCGCGCTGTTTTTT. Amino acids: CASSAGFALFF.

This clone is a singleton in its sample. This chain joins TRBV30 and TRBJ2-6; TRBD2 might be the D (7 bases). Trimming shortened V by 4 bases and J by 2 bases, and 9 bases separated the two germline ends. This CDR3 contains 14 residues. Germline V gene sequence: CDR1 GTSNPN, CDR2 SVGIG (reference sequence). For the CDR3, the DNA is TGTGCCTGGAAAGGGGGGGCTGGGGCCAACGTCCTGACTTTC. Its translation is CAWKGGAGANVLTF. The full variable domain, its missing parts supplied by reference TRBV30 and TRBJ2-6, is SQTIHQWPATLVQPVGSPLSLECTVEGTSNPNLYWYRQAAGRGLQLLFYSVGIGQISSEVPQNLSASRPQDRQFILSSKKLLLSDSGFYLCAWKGGAGANVLTFGAGSRLTVL.

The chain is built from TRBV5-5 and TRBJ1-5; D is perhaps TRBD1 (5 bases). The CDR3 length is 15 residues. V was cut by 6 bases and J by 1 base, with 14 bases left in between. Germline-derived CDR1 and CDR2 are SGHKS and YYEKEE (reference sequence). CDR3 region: CASNIGTGSNQPQHF. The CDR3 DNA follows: TGTGCCAGCAACATAGGTACAGGAAGCAATCAGCCCCAGCATTTT. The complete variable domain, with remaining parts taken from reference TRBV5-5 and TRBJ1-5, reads DAGVTQSPTHLIKTRGQQVTLRCSPISGHKSVSWYQQVLGQGPQFIFQYYEKEERGRGNFPDRFSARQFPNYSSELNVNALLLGDSALYLCASNIGTGSNQPQHFGDGTRLSIL.

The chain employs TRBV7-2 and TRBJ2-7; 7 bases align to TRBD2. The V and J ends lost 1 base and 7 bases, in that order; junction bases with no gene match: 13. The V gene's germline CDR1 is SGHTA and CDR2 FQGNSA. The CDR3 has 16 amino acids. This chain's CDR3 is CASSLGDGDYLEEQYF. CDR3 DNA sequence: TGTGCCAGCAGCTTAGGTGATGGGGACTACCTGGAAGAGCAGTACTTC.

In nucleotides, the CDR3 is TGTGCCAGCAGCACACAGCTAGATACGCAGTATTTT. Residues: CASSTQLDTQYF. The chain links TRBV7-2 to TRBJ2-3; no clear D. This CDR3 comprises 12 residues. The V end was cut by 5 bases, the J end by 5 bases, with 8 bases between. Germline assignment: CDR1 SGHTA and CDR2 FQGNSA. Based on the CDR3 plus reference TRBV7-2 and TRBJ2-3, the full variable domain is GAGVSQSPSNKVTEKGKDVELRCDPISGHTALYWYRQSLGQGLEFLIYFQGNSAPDKSGLPSDRFSAERTGGSVSTLTIQRTQQEDSAVYLCASSTQLDTQYFGPGTRLTVL.

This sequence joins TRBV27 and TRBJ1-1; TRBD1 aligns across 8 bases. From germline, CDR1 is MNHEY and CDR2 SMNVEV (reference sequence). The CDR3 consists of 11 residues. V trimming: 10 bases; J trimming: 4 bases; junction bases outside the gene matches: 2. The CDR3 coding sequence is TGTGCCACGACAGGGGCCACTGAAGCTTTCTTT. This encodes CATTGATEAFF.

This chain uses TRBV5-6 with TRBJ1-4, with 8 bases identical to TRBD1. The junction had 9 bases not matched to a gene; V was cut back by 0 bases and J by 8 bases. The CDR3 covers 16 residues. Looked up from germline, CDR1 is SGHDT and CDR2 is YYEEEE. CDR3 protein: CASSLEPQGAEEKLFF. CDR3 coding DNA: TGTGCCAGCAGCTTGGAACCCCAGGGGGCAGAAGAAAAACTGTTTTTT.